This TCR beta chain was profiled in a study of OX40 agonist ivuxolimab in advanced cancers. Study-wide background: Dose-escalation cases comprised hepatocellular carcinoma, melanoma, renal cell or head and neck cancer. Whole-study findings and limits: By week 6 at 0.1 to 3.0 mg/kg, blood CD4+ and CD8+ T cells had expanded clonally. Expanded clones tended on average to be more numerous among CD8+ T cells than CD4+. Antigen specificity was not determined for the expanded peripheral T cells.

On this clone itself: Its antigen remains unknown.

TCRdb keeps only in-frame clones here, not all; method: immunoSEQ multiplex PCR. The sample holds 63,000 or so clones; roughly 80% are singletons and the top ten take approximately 1%. Sequencing was performed on CD4+ or CD8+ T cells sorted from blood, taken in a trial of the OX40 agonist ivuxolimab. This sequence was found in an adult with an advanced solid tumor such as melanoma, head and neck, liver or kidney cancer.

The CDR3 is CASSPDPISTDTQYF. In DNA form, the CDR3 reads TGTGCCAGCAGCCCGGACCCCATCAGCACAGATACGCAGTATTTT. The rearrangement links TRBV7-6 to TRBJ2-3; D call uncertain. CDR1 is SGHVS and CDR2 is FNYEAQ in the germline V gene. This CDR3 comprises 15 residues. V shed 5 bases and J shed 0 bases, with 12 bases lying between them.